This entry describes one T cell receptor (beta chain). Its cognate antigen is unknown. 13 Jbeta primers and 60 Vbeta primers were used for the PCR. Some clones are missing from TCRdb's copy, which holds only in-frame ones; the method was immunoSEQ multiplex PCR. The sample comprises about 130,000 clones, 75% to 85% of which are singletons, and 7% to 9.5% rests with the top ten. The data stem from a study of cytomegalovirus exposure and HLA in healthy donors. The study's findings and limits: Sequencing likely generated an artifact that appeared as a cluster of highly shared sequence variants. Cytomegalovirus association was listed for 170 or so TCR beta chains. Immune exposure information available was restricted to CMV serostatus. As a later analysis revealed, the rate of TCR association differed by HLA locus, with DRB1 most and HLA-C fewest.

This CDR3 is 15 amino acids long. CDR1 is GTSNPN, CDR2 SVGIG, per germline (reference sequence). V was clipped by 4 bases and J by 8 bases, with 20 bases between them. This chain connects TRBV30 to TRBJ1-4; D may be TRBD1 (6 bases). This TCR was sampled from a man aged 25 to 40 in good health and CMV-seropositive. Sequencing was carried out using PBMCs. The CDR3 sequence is CAWTPRGRGSEKLFF. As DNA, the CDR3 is TGTGCCTGGACCCCGAGAGGCAGGGGAAGCGAAAAACTGTTTTTT.